This TCR beta chain was sequenced during a study of T cell repertoires in cytomegalovirus infection. TCRdb re-called the reads with MiXCR, one entry per CDR3 protein. The table shows approximately 730,000 distinct CDR3 sequences, with around a third occurring only once. Germline V gene lookup returns CDR1 MNHNS and CDR2 SASEGT. The CDR3 consists of 13 residues. Trimming removed 6 bases at V and 0 bases at J, with 7 bases between. This clonotype was seen a handful of times. What it binds is unknown. The sequence came from a human donor in good health (CMV status not recorded). Some clones in this sample may be carry-over from other donors' samples. The chain is built from TRBV6-1 and TRBJ2-3, with unresolved D. Sample: cultured PBMCs, taken from culture after CMV antigen stimulation. This chain's CDR3 is CASRHSSTDTQYF. Here the CDR3 DNA reads TGTGCCAGCAGACACTCTAGCACAGATACGCAGTATTTT.